These 24 T cell receptor beta chains share one sample of origin, sequenced in a study of cytomegalovirus exposure and HLA in healthy donors. PCR used 60 Vbeta primers and 13 Jbeta primers. Repertoires were generated with immunoSEQ multiplex PCR, while TCRdb's copy carries only in-frame clones and drops some. The sample has about 110,000 clones; more than 65% are singletons. Sequenced input: PBMCs. The receptors stem from a young man in good health and CMV-seropositive.

The gene calls are TRBV19 and TRBJ1-5, with D maybe TRBD1 (5 bases). This CDR3 spans 16 amino acids. The germline V gene encodes CDR1 LNHDA and CDR2 SQIVND (reference sequence). The V end lost 1 base, the J end lost 0 bases, and 10 bases lay between the germline ends. CDR3 loop: CASSIVSGSSNQPQHF. The CDR3 DNA reads TGTGCCAGTAGTATAGTTTCAGGGTCTAGCAATCAGCCCCAGCATTTT.

This chain links TRBV19 with TRBJ1-5, with D hard to call. This CDR3 has 12 amino acids. Germline CDR1 reads LNHDA; CDR2 reads SQIVND (reference sequence). The ends were cut back, 6 bases at V and 4 bases at J, with 7 bases in the middle. The CDR3 DNA sequence: TGTGCCAGTAGCCCCCTGAATCAGCCCCAGCATTTT. Its translation is CASSPLNQPQHF.

The chain uses TRBV7-9 and TRBJ1-1; the D gene is possibly TRBD1 (6 bases). V was clipped by 1 base and J by 1 base, with 10 bases between them. The germline CDR1 and CDR2 sequences are SEHNR and FQNEAQ (reference sequence). The length of the CDR3 is 15 residues. CDR3 region: CASSLDVGANTEAFF. CDR3 nucleotide sequence: TGTGCCAGCAGCTTAGATGTGGGGGCGAACACTGAAGCTTTCTTT.

This clone appeared once. The chain couples TRBV7-6 to TRBJ2-7; TRBD1 is a possible D gene (5 bases). V was pared by 1 base and J by 2 bases, with 9 bases between. Germline assignment: CDR1 SGHVS and CDR2 FNYEAQ. This CDR3 is built from 14 residues. DNA for the CDR3: TGTGCCAGCAGCTTAGGGGGCGTAACCTACGAGCAGTACTTC. Its translation is CASSLGGVTYEQYF.

The table lists this clone with a few counts. The chain combines TRBV4-3 with TRBJ2-2; 15 bases match TRBD2. The CDR3 runs to 20 residues. Germline CDR1 reads LGHNA; CDR2 reads YSLEER. Unmatched junction bases numbered 10, after V lost 0 bases and J lost 5 bases. In nucleotides, the CDR3 is TGCGCCAGCAGCCAAGATCTAGGACTAGCGGGGGGGGGCGGGACCGGGGAGCTGTTTTTT. Its protein product is CASSQDLGLAGGGGTGELFF.

This clone was recorded a few times. V usage is TRBV14 and J usage is TRBJ2-3, with a tentative D call TRBD1 (7 bases). The CDR3 consists of 15 residues. Germline V gene data show CDR1 as SGHDN and CDR2 as FVKESK. V lost 1 base to trimming and J lost 6 bases, with 14 bases between them. The CDR3: CASSQVEGALDTQYF. CDR3 nucleotides: TGTGCCAGCAGCCAAGTGGAGGGGGCACTCGATACGCAGTATTTT.

V is TRBV5-6 and J is TRBJ2-3, with TRBD2 identical over 16 bases. The length of the CDR3 is 18 residues. The germline gives CDR1 SGHDT, CDR2 YYEEEE. The junction had 5 bases not matched to a gene; V was cut back by 3 bases and J by 1 base. The CDR3 region is CASSSPGLAGGGTDTQYF. CDR3 sequence (DNA): TGTGCCAGCAGCTCGCCGGGACTAGCGGGGGGGGGCACAGATACGCAGTATTTT.

The J gene is TRBJ2-3, the V gene TRBV6-1, with TRBD1 as a possible D gene (6 bases). Trimming stripped 7 bases from V and 5 bases from J, with 16 bases between. This CDR3 spans 14 amino acids. Germline V gene lookup returns CDR1 MNHNS and CDR2 SASEGT. For the CDR3, the DNA is TGTGCCAGCACCACCGACAGGTTTGGAGATACGCAGTATTTT. Protein: CASTTDRFGDTQYF.

V is TRBV6-6 and J is TRBJ1-1, with D possibly TRBD1 on 6 matching bases. Germline CDR1 reads MNHNY; CDR2 reads SVGAGI (reference sequence). V was trimmed by 7 bases and J by 3 bases, leaving 18 bases between them. The length of the CDR3 is 15 residues. The CDR3 protein is CASTLGGQSHTEAFF. As DNA, the CDR3 is TGTGCCAGCACTTTAGGGGGACAAAGTCACACTGAAGCTTTCTTT.

There are a few counts of this clone. J is TRBJ1-2 and V is TRBV7-9, with 9 bases aligning to TRBD1. The CDR3 consists of 15 residues. Trimming took 5 bases from V and 3 from J; bases not matched to a gene: 7. The germline V gene has CDR1 SEHNR and CDR2 FQNEAQ (reference sequence). CDR3 nucleotide sequence: TGTGCCAGCAGCCCGGGGACAGGGTGGGACTATGGCTACACCTTC. Translated, it gives CASSPGTGWDYGYTF.

The rearrangement links TRBV29-1 to TRBJ2-1, with TRBD2 matching over 9 bases. With 5 bases clipped from V and 6 bases from J, the junction kept 5 bases outside the gene matches. CDR1 and CDR2 from the germline V gene are SQVTM and ANQGSEA. The CDR3 totals 13 residues. The chain's CDR3 is CSVRLAELNEQFF. The CDR3 nucleotides read TGCAGCGTTAGACTAGCGGAGCTCAATGAGCAGTTCTTC.

This chain uses TRBV6-5 with TRBJ2-7; 11 nucleotides line up with TRBD1. Germline V gene data show CDR1 as MNHEY and CDR2 as SVGAGI. The CDR3 contains 14 residues. V shed 4 bases and J 3 bases; nucleotides not matched to a gene: 2. CDR3 amino acids: CASSLGQGVYEQYF. The CDR3 DNA follows: TGTGCCAGCAGTTTGGGACAGGGGGTCTACGAGCAGTACTTC.

The chain is built from TRBV13 and TRBJ1-2; no firm D call. The CDR3 is 13 amino acids. V shed 4 bases and J shed 7 bases, with 13 bases lying between them. Germline V lookup: CDR1 PRHDT, CDR2 FYEKMQ (reference sequence). The CDR3 here is CASSWGLAGGYTF. Written as DNA, the CDR3 is TGTGCCAGCAGCTGGGGTTTGGCGGGTGGCTACACCTTC.

V and J are TRBV9 and TRBJ2-1; 8 bases are a match to TRBD2. The germline gives CDR1 SGDLS, CDR2 YYNGEE. CDR3 size: 15 residues. V lost 3 bases and J lost 6; bases outside the gene matches: 8. The CDR3 DNA follows: TGTGCCAGCAGCGGGTCAACGGGGGGGAGCAATGAGCAGTTCTTC. Amino acid sequence: CASSGSTGGSNEQFF.

This clone has a handful of counts. V usage is TRBV4-1 and J usage is TRBJ2-3, with 7 nucleotides matching TRBD1. The V gene end was trimmed by 3 bases and the J gene end by 2 bases; junction bases not matched to a gene: 11. CDR1 and CDR2 (germline): MGHRA, YSYEKL. The CDR3 has 17 amino acids. DNA of the CDR3: TGCGCCAGCAGCCACCTCGCAGGGGGTGGTACCACAGATACGCAGTATTTT. Protein sequence: CASSHLAGGGTTDTQYF.

A word on this clone: Relative to the germline gene, one junction end is altered; a read error may explain this. The chain has TRBV7-9 and TRBJ2-4, with D possibly TRBD1 on 5 matching bases. Germline CDR1 is SEHNR and CDR2 is FQNEAQ (reference sequence). This CDR3 has 18 amino acids. The CDR3, as DNA: TGTTCCAGCAGCTTAAAGGCGGCAGCCAAAGGGGACAAAAACATTCAGTACTTC. Its translation: CSSSLKAAAKGDKNIQYF.

This chain links TRBV6-5 with TRBJ1-2; 9 nucleotides agree with TRBD1. There are 13 residues in the CDR3. CDR1 and CDR2 (germline): MNHEY, SVGAGI. V lost 6 bases to trimming and J lost 6 bases; unmatched junction nucleotides: 5. Written as DNA, the CDR3 is TGTGCCAGCAGGGGGGGACAGGGAAATGGCTACACCTTC. Translating gives CASRGGQGNGYTF.

The rearrangement links TRBV7-8 to TRBJ1-2, with TRBD1 as a possible D gene (5 bases). This CDR3 has 13 amino acids. The V end lost 5 bases, the J end lost 3 bases, and 10 bases lay between the germline ends. Germline assignment: CDR1 SGHVS and CDR2 FQNEAQ. The chain's CDR3 is CASSPDSYYGYTF. The CDR3 DNA sequence: TGTGCCAGCAGCCCCGACAGCTACTATGGCTACACCTTC.

The V gene is TRBV7-9, the J gene TRBJ1-6, with D maybe TRBD1 (5 bases). V dropped 5 bases and J dropped 10 bases, with 12 bases sitting between them. The CDR3 sequence is 13 residues long. CDR1 is SEHNR and CDR2 is FQNEAQ in the germline V gene (reference sequence). Here the CDR3 DNA reads TGTGCCAGCAGCCCGGAGGGGCGCTCACCCCTCCACTTT. Protein product: CASSPEGRSPLHF.

This chain joins TRBV19 and TRBJ1-5, with D maybe TRBD1 (6 bases). The length of the CDR3 is 14 residues. Between the trimmed V and J ends, which lost 6 bases and 3 bases, there was a span of 12 bases. In germline, CDR1 is LNHDA, CDR2 SQIVND (reference sequence). The CDR3 DNA reads as TGTGCCAGTAGGGAAACAGGGATCAATCAGCCCCAGCATTTT. Residues: CASRETGINQPQHF.

V and J are TRBV6-1 and TRBJ2-3, with D possibly TRBD1 on 6 matching bases. The germline gives CDR1 MNHNS, CDR2 SASEGT. Trimming cost V 7 bases and J 2 bases, with 13 bases left between them. This CDR3 has 14 residues. The CDR3 DNA reads as TGTGCCAGCACTCCAGGGGCACACACAGATACGCAGTATTTT. This sequence encodes CASTPGAHTDTQYF.

V gene TRBV27 combines with J gene TRBJ2-5; 8 bases are a match to TRBD2. Germline CDR1 and CDR2: MNHEY and SMNVEV (reference sequence). V trimming: 6 bases; J trimming: 5 bases; junction bases outside the gene matches: 14. This CDR3 contains 16 residues. The CDR3 sequence is CASRLLGAGGRETQYF. CDR3 nucleotide sequence: TGTGCCAGCAGGCTCCTCGGGGCGGGGGGCAGGGAGACCCAGTACTTC.

The genes are TRBV10-2 and TRBJ1-2; possibly TRBD1 for D (5 bases). CDR3 length equals 13 residues. CDR1 is WSHSY, CDR2 SAAADI, per germline. Trimming pared 2 bases from V and 2 bases from J, leaving 6 bases between. The CDR3 bases are TGCGCCAGCAGTGAGGACAGAAACTATGGCTACACCTTC. Its translation: CASSEDRNYGYTF.

The chain combines TRBV18 with TRBJ2-2; 7 bases line up with TRBD1. Trimming cost V 4 bases and J 5 bases; bases outside gene matches: 10. Germline assignment: CDR1 KGHSH and CDR2 LQKENI. The CDR3 runs to 16 residues. CDR3 in DNA: TGTGCCAGCTCACTTTTAGGGGACAGTACGACCGGGGAGCTGTTTTTT. This gives the protein CASSLLGDSTTGELFF.